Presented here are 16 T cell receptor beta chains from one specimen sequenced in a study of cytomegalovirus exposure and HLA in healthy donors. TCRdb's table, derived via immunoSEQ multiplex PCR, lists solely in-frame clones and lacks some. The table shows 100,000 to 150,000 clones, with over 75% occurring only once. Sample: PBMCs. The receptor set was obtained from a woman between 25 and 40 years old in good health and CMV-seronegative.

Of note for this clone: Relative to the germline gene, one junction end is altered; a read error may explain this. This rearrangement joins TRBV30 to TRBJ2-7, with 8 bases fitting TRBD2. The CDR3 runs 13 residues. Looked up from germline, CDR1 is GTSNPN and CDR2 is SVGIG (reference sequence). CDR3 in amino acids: CAWSAGGSYAQYF. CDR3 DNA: TGTGCCTGGAGTGCGGGGGGGTCCTACGCGCAGTACTTC.

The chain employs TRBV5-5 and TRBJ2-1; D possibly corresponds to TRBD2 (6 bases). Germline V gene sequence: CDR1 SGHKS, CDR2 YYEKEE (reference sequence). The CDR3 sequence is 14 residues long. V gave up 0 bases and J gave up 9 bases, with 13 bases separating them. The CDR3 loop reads CASSLGMGRTEQFF. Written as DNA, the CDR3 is TGTGCCAGCAGCTTGGGTATGGGGAGGACTGAGCAGTTCTTC.

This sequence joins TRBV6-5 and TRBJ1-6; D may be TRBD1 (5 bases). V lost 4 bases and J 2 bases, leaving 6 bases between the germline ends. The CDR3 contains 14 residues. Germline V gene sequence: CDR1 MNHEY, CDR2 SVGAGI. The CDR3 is CASSLDTYNSPLHF. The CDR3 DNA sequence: TGTGCCAGCAGTTTGGACACCTATAATTCACCCCTCCACTTT.

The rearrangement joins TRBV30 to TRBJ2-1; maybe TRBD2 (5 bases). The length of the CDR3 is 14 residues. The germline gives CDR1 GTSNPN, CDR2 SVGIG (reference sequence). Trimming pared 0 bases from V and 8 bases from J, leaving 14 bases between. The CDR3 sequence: CAWSVRGFADEQFF. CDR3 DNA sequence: TGTGCCTGGAGTGTACGGGGTTTTGCGGATGAGCAGTTCTTC.

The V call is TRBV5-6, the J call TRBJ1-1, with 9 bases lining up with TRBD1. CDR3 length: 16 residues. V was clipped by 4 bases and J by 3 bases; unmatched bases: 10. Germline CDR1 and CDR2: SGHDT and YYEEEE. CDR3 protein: CASSRRTTGGHTEAFF. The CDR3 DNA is TGTGCCAGCAGCCGCCGGACTACAGGGGGCCACACTGAAGCTTTCTTT.

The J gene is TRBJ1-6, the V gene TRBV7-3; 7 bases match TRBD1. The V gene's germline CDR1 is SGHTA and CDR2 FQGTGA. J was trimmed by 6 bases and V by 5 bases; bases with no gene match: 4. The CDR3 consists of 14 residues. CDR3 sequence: CASSVGTANSPLHF. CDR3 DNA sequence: TGTGCCAGCAGCGTCGGGACAGCTAATTCACCCCTCCACTTT.

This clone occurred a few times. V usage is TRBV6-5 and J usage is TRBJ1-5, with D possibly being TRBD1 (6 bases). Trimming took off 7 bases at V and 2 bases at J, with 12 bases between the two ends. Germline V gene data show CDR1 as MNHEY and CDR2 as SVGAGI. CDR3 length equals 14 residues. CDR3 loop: CASTPPGGNQPQHF. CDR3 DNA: TGTGCCAGCACCCCCCCAGGGGGCAATCAGCCCCAGCATTTT.

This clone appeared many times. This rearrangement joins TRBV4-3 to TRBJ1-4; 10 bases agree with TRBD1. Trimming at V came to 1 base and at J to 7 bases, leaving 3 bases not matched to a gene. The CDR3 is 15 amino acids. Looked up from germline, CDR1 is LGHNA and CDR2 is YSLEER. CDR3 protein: CASSQVGTGAEKLFF. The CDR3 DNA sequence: TGCGCCAGCAGCCAAGTTGGGACAGGGGCTGAAAAACTGTTTTTT.

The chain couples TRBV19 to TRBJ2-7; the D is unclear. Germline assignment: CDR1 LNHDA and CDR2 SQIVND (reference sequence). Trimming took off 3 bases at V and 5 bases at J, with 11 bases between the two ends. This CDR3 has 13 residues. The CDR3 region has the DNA TGTGCCAGTAGTATTATCTCCGAGGACGAGCAGTACTTC. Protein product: CASSIISEDEQYF.

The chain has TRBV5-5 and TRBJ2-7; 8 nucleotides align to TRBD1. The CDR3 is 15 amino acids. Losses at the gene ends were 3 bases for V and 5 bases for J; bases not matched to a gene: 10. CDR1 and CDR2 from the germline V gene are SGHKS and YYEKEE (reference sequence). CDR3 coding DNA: TGTGCCAGCAGCTACCGGGACAGGATGGTTAACGAGCAGTACTTC. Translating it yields CASSYRDRMVNEQYF.

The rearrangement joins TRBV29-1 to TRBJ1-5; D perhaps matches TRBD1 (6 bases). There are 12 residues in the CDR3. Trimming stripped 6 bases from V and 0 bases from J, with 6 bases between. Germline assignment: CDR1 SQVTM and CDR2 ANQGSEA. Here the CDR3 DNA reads TGCAGCGTACAGGGTAGCAATCAGCCCCAGCATTTT. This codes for CSVQGSNQPQHF. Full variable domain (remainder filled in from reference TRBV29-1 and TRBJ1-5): SAVISQKPSRDICQRGTSLTIQCQVDSQVTMMFWYRQQPGQSLTLIATANQGSEATYESGFVIDKFPISRPNLTFSTLTVSNMSPEDSSIYLCSVQGSNQPQHFGDGTRLSIL.

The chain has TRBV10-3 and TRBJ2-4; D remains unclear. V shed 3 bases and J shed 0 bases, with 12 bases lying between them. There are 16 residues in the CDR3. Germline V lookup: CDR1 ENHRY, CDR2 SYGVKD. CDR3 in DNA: TGTGCCATCAGTGACGATGCCACTCTAGCCAAAAACATTCAGTACTTC. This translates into CAISDDATLAKNIQYF.

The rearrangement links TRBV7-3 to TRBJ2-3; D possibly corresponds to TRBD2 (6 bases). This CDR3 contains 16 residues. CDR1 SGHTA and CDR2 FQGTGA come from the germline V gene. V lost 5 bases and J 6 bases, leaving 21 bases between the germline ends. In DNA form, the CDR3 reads TGTGCCAGCAGCCCTGGACTAACCCAGAGGGCGGATACGCAGTATTTT. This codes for CASSPGLTQRADTQYF.

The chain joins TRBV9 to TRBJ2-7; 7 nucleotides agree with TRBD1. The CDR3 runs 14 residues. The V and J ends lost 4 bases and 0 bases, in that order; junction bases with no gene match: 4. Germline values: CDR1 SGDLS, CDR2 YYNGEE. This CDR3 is CASSSRDSSYEQYF. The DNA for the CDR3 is TGTGCCAGCAGCAGCCGGGACAGCTCCTACGAGCAGTACTTC.

The CDR3 DNA is TGCGCCAGCAGCTTGGGGAGGCAGACAAGCTACTATGGCTACACCTTC. Translating gives CASSLGRQTSYYGYTF. V is TRBV5-1 and J is TRBJ1-2; D is unclear. CDR3 length: 16 amino acids. V was cut by 0 bases and J by 3 bases, with 15 bases left in between. Germline V CDR1 and CDR2: SGHRS, YFSETQ.

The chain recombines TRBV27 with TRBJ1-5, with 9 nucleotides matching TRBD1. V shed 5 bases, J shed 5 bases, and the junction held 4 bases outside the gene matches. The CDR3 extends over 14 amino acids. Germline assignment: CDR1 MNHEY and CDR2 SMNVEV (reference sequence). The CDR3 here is CASSPGQGYQPQHF. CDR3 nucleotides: TGTGCCAGCAGTCCGGGACAGGGTTATCAGCCCCAGCATTTT.